These T cell receptor beta chains were read from a single sample in a study of cytomegalovirus exposure and HLA in healthy donors. Using immunoSEQ multiplex PCR, the repertoire was profiled, and TCRdb retains in-frame clones only, with some absent. The sample records 180,000 or so clones, roughly 82% being singletons. Source material: PBMCs. The receptor source for this set is a woman aged 25 to 45 in good health and CMV-seropositive. Both conserved end residues are part of each CDR3. D genes are given only for firm matches. For some rows the clone size is stated as once, few or many, or as a class when expanded; others skip it.

D: .
J: TRBJ1-3
size: .
V: TRBV5-8
DNA: TGTGCCAGCAGCTTGGACAGGAGAAACTCTGGAAACACCATATATTTT
CDR3: CASSLDRRNSGNTIYF

D: .
J: TRBJ2-2
size: .
V: TRBV5-1
DNA: TGCGCCAGCAGCTTTGACAGGCGGTACACCGGGGAGCTGTTTTTT
CDR3: CASSFDRRYTGELFF

D: .
J: TRBJ2-6
size: .
V: TRBV12-5
DNA: TGTGCTAGTGGTCAGGGGGGGGCCAACGTCCTGACTTTC
CDR3: CASGQGGANVLTF

D: .
J: TRBJ2-7
size: .
V: TRBV2
DNA: TGTGCCAGCAGGGAGTCCTACGAGCAGTACTTC
CDR3: CASRESYEQYF

D: .
J: TRBJ1-1
size: .
V: TRBV6-1
DNA: TGTGCCAGCAGTGACAAAAACCGAGGGACTGAAGCTTTCTTT
CDR3: CASSDKNRGTEAFF

D: .
J: TRBJ2-3
size: .
V: TRBV5-1
DNA: TGCGCCAGCAGCAACTACGGTAGCTCCTCAGATACGCAGTATTTT
CDR3: CASSNYGSSSDTQYF

D: .
J: TRBJ2-2
size: .
V: TRBV7-2
DNA: TGTGCCAACCTCTTGACGGGGACCGGGGAGCTGTTTTTT
CDR3: CANLLTGTGELFF

D: TRBD2
J: TRBJ2-1
size: .
V: TRBV19
DNA: TGTGCCAGTAGAAAAGCAGAAGCGGGGAATGAGCAGTTCTTC
CDR3: CASRKAEAGNEQFF

D: TRBD1
J: TRBJ1-1
size: .
V: TRBV18
DNA: TGTGCCAGCTCACCGCAACAGGGGGACACTGAAGCTTTCTTT
CDR3: CASSPQQGDTEAFF

D: .
J: TRBJ2-7
size: .
V: TRBV7-9
DNA: TGTGCCAGCAGCTTATCTCTGGGGCCAGGCCAATACGAGCAGTACTTC
CDR3: CASSLSLGPGQYEQYF

D: TRBD1
J: TRBJ1-3
size: once
V: TRBV5-1
DNA: TGCGCCAGCAGCTCACGAATCGGGACAGACTCTGGAAACACCATATATTTT
CDR3: CASSSRIGTDSGNTIYF

D: .
J: TRBJ1-2
size: once
V: TRBV28
DNA: TGTGCCAGCAGTTTATCGAACAGGGCGGTAGGTGGCTACACCTTC
CDR3: CASSLSNRAVGGYTF

D: TRBD2
J: TRBJ2-5
size: .
V: TRBV9
DNA: TGTGCCAGCAGCGCCGGGACTAGCGCCCAAGAGACCCAGTACTTC
CDR3: CASSAGTSAQETQYF

D: TRBD1
J: TRBJ2-1
size: once
V: TRBV5-1
DNA: TGCGCCAGCAGCTTGGGGCAGGGGGCCCACAATGAGCAGTTCTTC
CDR3: CASSLGQGAHNEQFF

D: .
J: TRBJ1-1
size: .
V: TRBV19
DNA: TGTGCCAGTAGTGGCAGGCCCATGAACACTGAAGCTTTCTTT
CDR3: CASSGRPMNTEAFF

D: .
J: TRBJ1-2
size: .
V: TRBV18
DNA: TGTGCCAGCTCACCGGACATCGTGAGTGGCTACACCTTC
CDR3: CASSPDIVSGYTF

D: .
J: TRBJ1-5
size: .
V: TRBV6-6
DNA: TGTGCCAGCAACGACCCCGGAGGCAGCAATCAGCCCCAGCATTTT
CDR3: CASNDPGGSNQPQHF

D: .
J: TRBJ2-1
size: .
V: TRBV27
DNA: TGTGCCAGCAGTTTACTAAGGGGGAATGAGCAGTTCTTC
CDR3: CASSLLRGNEQFF

D: TRBD1
J: TRBJ2-1
size: .
V: TRBV2
DNA: TGTGCCAGCAGTGGGGGACAGGGCTTTGAGCAGTTCTTC
CDR3: CASSGGQGFEQFF

D: TRBD1
J: TRBJ1-2
size: .
V: TRBV28
DNA: TGTGCCAGCAGTATTACCGGGACAGGGGAAAATGGCTACACCTTC
CDR3: CASSITGTGENGYTF

D: .
J: TRBJ2-7
size: few
V: TRBV28
DNA: .
CDR3: CASILGQGYEQYF

D: .
J: TRBJ2-7
size: few
V: TRBV29-1
DNA: TGCAGCGTGACTCCCACAGCGGGTAACTACGAGCAGTACTTC
CDR3: CSVTPTAGNYEQYF

D: .
J: TRBJ2-1
size: .
V: TRBV2
DNA: TGTGCCAGCAGTGTACTAGTGTACAATGAGCAGTTCTTC
CDR3: CASSVLVYNEQFF

D: .
J: TRBJ2-3
size: .
V: TRBV15
DNA: TGTGCCACCAGCTCCGGACAGTTCACAGATACGCAGTATTTT
CDR3: CATSSGQFTDTQYF

D: .
J: TRBJ2-5
size: .
V: TRBV29-1
DNA: TGCAGCGTTGGGGGGGGCGCGGAGACCCAGTACTTC
CDR3: CSVGGGAETQYF

D: .
J: TRBJ2-3
size: .
V: TRBV2
DNA: TGTGCCAGCAGCGGCAGGGGCGAGCCGGCAGATACGCAGTATTTT
CDR3: CASSGRGEPADTQYF

D: .
J: TRBJ2-2
size: .
V: TRBV7-9
DNA: TGTGCCAGCAGCTTTACAGGGATCGGGGAGCTGTTTTTT
CDR3: CASSFTGIGELFF

D: .
J: TRBJ1-1
size: .
V: TRBV5-4
DNA: TGTGCCAGCAGCTTGGGTGCGGAATTGAACACTGAAGCTTTCTTT
CDR3: CASSLGAELNTEAFF

D: .
J: TRBJ2-3
size: .
V: TRBV18
DNA: TGTGCCAGCTCACTTCCCTGGGGGGAGAGCAGCACAGATACGCAGTATTTT
CDR3: CASSLPWGESSTDTQYF

D: TRBD2
J: TRBJ2-1
size: .
V: TRBV2
DNA: TGTGCCGGGAATAGCGGGAGAATTGGTGAGCAGTTCTTC
CDR3: CAGNSGRIGEQFF

D: TRBD2
J: TRBJ2-7
size: .
V: TRBV28
DNA: TGTGCCAGCAGTTTACGGGGGGGGCGGACGAGCTACGAGCAGTACTTC
CDR3: CASSLRGGRTSYEQYF

D: .
J: TRBJ2-5
size: .
V: TRBV11-2
DNA: TGTGCCAGCAGCGGGCTGGTAGAGACCCAGTACTTC
CDR3: CASSGLVETQYF

D: TRBD1
J: TRBJ1-4
size: .
V: TRBV5-1
DNA: TGCGCCAGCAGCACAGGGGCGGTGGCTCGTAATGAAAAACTGTTTTTT
CDR3: CASSTGAVARNEKLFF

D: TRBD1
J: TRBJ2-5
size: .
V: TRBV27
DNA: TGTGCCAGCAGTTTTGGAGGGACAGGACGTTTAGAGACCCAGTACTTC
CDR3: CASSFGGTGRLETQYF

D: .
J: TRBJ1-1
size: .
V: TRBV15
DNA: TGTGCCACCAGCAGAGATAAAACCGCGACTGAAGCTTTCTTT
CDR3: CATSRDKTATEAFF

D: .
J: TRBJ1-2
size: .
V: TRBV2
DNA: TGTGCCAGCACTCTAGACACAGGAGCTGCTAACTATGGCTACACCTTC
CDR3: CASTLDTGAANYGYTF

D: .
J: TRBJ2-7
size: .
V: TRBV19
DNA: TGTGCCAGTAGTATTGTGACAGGACCCTACGAGCAGTACTTC
CDR3: CASSIVTGPYEQYF

D: .
J: TRBJ2-3
size: .
V: TRBV7-9
DNA: TGTGCCAGCAGCCACCGGGTAGCCACAGATACGCAGTATTTT
CDR3: CASSHRVATDTQYF

D: .
J: TRBJ1-2
size: .
V: TRBV6-1
DNA: TGTGCCAGCAACCGGGATCCCATGGGATATGGCTACACCTTC
CDR3: CASNRDPMGYGYTF

D: .
J: TRBJ2-1
size: once
V: TRBV6-1
DNA: TGTGCCAGCGGGGCTATGAGCTCCTACAATGAGCAGTTCTTC
CDR3: CASGAMSSYNEQFF

D: .
J: TRBJ2-7
size: .
V: TRBV6-5
DNA: TGTGCCAGCAGTTTGCGAAGAGGCGAGCAGTACTTC
CDR3: CASSLRRGEQYF

D: .
J: TRBJ2-1
size: .
V: TRBV9
DNA: TGTGCCAGCAGCGTAGTCGGAGACAATGAGCAGTTCTTC
CDR3: CASSVVGDNEQFF

D: TRBD1
J: TRBJ2-1
size: .
V: TRBV9
DNA: TGTGCCAGCAGCGTAGAGGGACAGGCCTACAATGAGCAGTTCTTC
CDR3: CASSVEGQAYNEQFF

D: .
J: TRBJ2-1
size: .
V: TRBV2
DNA: TGTGCCAGCAGTACGGGTGGGTACAATGAGCAGTTCTTC
CDR3: CASSTGGYNEQFF

D: .
J: TRBJ2-1
size: .
V: TRBV18
DNA: TGTGCCAGCTCACCACCCGGAGGAGAGAATGAGCAGTTCTTC
CDR3: CASSPPGGENEQFF

D: .
J: TRBJ2-5
size: few
V: TRBV7-9
DNA: TGTGCCAGCAGCCAGAGACAACAAGAGACCCAGTACTTC
CDR3: CASSQRQQETQYF

D: .
J: TRBJ2-5
size: .
V: TRBV5-6
DNA: TGTGCCAGCAGCCCATTGTATGACGGGGTATACGCTGAGACCCAGTACTTC
CDR3: CASSPLYDGVYAETQYF

D: TRBD1
J: TRBJ1-2
size: .
V: TRBV2
DNA: TGTGCCAGCAGCGGAAGCCCCGGGACAGGGTTTAACTATGGCTACACCTTC
CDR3: CASSGSPGTGFNYGYTF

D: TRBD2
J: TRBJ2-7
size: .
V: TRBV5-1
DNA: TGCGCCAGCAGCTTCCTACCGGGAGGGGAGTACGAGCAGTACTTC
CDR3: CASSFLPGGEYEQYF

D: TRBD2
J: TRBJ2-7
size: once
V: TRBV27
DNA: TGTGCCAGCAGTTTGATCCTAGCGGACTCCTACGAGCAGTACTTC
CDR3: CASSLILADSYEQYF

D: TRBD1
J: TRBJ2-1
size: .
V: TRBV27
DNA: TGTGCCAGCAGTCCGCACCTCGGACAGGGTCTGGACAATGAGCAGTTCTTC
CDR3: CASSPHLGQGLDNEQFF

D: TRBD1
J: TRBJ2-7
size: .
V: TRBV28
DNA: TGTGCCAGCAGTTTTTACTCGGGGACAGGGGGATACGAGCAGTACTTC
CDR3: CASSFYSGTGGYEQYF

D: .
J: TRBJ2-2
size: .
V: TRBV14
DNA: TGTGCCAGCAGCCGGAGGAGTCCCAGCACCGGGGAGCTGTTTTTT
CDR3: CASSRRSPSTGELFF

D: .
J: TRBJ2-2
size: once
V: TRBV4-2
DNA: TGTGCCAGCAGCCAAGACAGGGGGAACACCGGGGAGCTGTTTTTT
CDR3: CASSQDRGNTGELFF

D: .
J: TRBJ1-5
size: few
V: TRBV29-1
DNA: TGCAGCGTTGCCGGTAATAGCAATCAGCCCCAGCATTTT
CDR3: CSVAGNSNQPQHF

D: .
J: TRBJ1-1
size: .
V: TRBV14
DNA: TGTGCCAGCAGCTTTTCAAACGGGTTCATGAACACTGAAGCTTTCTTT
CDR3: CASSFSNGFMNTEAFF

D: TRBD2
J: TRBJ2-2
size: .
V: TRBV27
DNA: TGTGCCAGCAGTTCGGGACTAGCGGGAGGCGGGACCGGGGAGCTGTTTTTT
CDR3: CASSSGLAGGGTGELFF